Here is one TCR beta chain with its context. These data are taken from a study of patients and donors after allogeneic stem cell transplantation. The CDR3 length is 14 residues. Germline lookup yields CDR1 DFQATT and CDR2 SNEGSKA (reference sequence). The V gene lost 3 bases and the J gene lost 5 bases, with 14 bases spanning the gap. TCRdb analysed the RT-PCR reads with MiXCR anew, one entry per CDR3 protein. Of about 960,000 distinct CDR3 sequences listed, roughly 18% were seen once; the top ten hold 5.5% to 6.5%. The chain uses TRBV20-1 and TRBJ1-5; maybe TRBD1 (5 bases). What was sequenced was blood, either unsorted or a sorted T cell fraction (not recorded which). This sequence was found in a human donor who was either an allogeneic HSCT recipient or a stem cell or donor lymphocyte infusion donor (not recorded which). It is not recorded whose cells these are; they may come from a transplant donor. Here the CDR3 DNA reads TGCAGTGCTAGTCTGCCAGGGATCTATCAGCCCCAGCATTTT. It codes for CSASLPGIYQPQHF.